This TCR beta chain was sequenced in a study of T cell responses to AZD1222 COVID-19 vaccine. CDR3 length: 15 residues. With 4 bases clipped from V and 4 bases from J, the junction kept 6 bases outside the gene matches. Per the germline V gene, CDR1 is SGHTA and CDR2 is FQGNSA. Here immunoSEQ multiplex PCR was the method, and the copy in TCRdb shows in-frame clones only, minus some. In the table there are fewer than 200,000 clones, 85% to 95% of which are singletons. Whole-study results and caveats: White British people made up most donors, females outnumbered males, and clonal diversity was possibly underestimated. Recipients of AZD1222 seropositive at baseline numbered only 6 or 7. Increases in Spike-specific TCR breadth and depth were seen after two AZD1222 doses. Repertoires were sampled only after the peak T cell response.

Turning to this clone: Its matching antigen is unknown.

Sequenced material: peripheral blood, taken 28 days after the second AZD1222 dose. This TCR was sampled from an adult who received the AZD1222 COVID-19 vaccine. V usage is TRBV7-2 and J usage is TRBJ1-4, with 7 bases that match TRBD1. CDR3 coding DNA: TGTGCCAGCAGCTCTTACAGGGGTAGTAATGAAAAACTGTTTTTT. This encodes CASSSYRGSNEKLFF.